A selection of T cell receptor beta chains follows, all from one sample in a study of blood T cell repertoires in COVID-19. Measured with immunoSEQ multiplex PCR; TCRdb has only the in-frame clones, and not every one. The sample yields roughly 180,000 clones, more than 75% seen once. Sequenced material: peripheral blood. These receptors were obtained from a woman in her fifties or sixties with active or convalescent COVID-19. Each CDR3 is given with its conserved first and last residue. A D gene is named only where the DNA matches it firmly. Where a row states a size, it is once, few, many or the class of an expanded clone; other rows omit it.

v_gene: TRBV6-5
abundance: NA
j_gene: TRBJ2-5
d_gene: TRBD2
CDR3aa: CASSYRWGGETQYF
CDR3nt: TGTGCCAGCAGTTACAGGTGGGGGGGGGAGACCCAGTACTTC

v_gene: TRBV6-5
abundance: NA
j_gene: TRBJ2-1
d_gene: NA
CDR3aa: CASSSLGGGTHNEQFF
CDR3nt: TGTGCCAGCAGTTCCCTGGGAGGAGGAACCCACAATGAGCAGTTCTTC

v_gene: TRBV28
abundance: NA
j_gene: TRBJ1-2
d_gene: TRBD1
CDR3aa: CASRRGAGGAGYTF
CDR3nt: TGTGCCAGCAGACGTGGGGCAGGGGGCGCAGGCTACACCTTC

v_gene: TRBV5-1
abundance: NA
j_gene: TRBJ1-2
d_gene: NA
CDR3aa: CASSAAGRVGGYTF
CDR3nt: TGCGCCAGCAGCGCCGCGGGGAGGGTAGGCGGCTACACCTTC

v_gene: TRBV4-3
abundance: NA
j_gene: TRBJ2-3
d_gene: TRBD2
CDR3aa: CASSQFSGGRDTQYF
CDR3nt: TGCGCCAGCAGCCAATTTAGCGGGGGACGCGATACGCAGTATTTT

v_gene: TRBV6-2/TRBV6-3
abundance: once
j_gene: TRBJ1-2
d_gene: TRBD1
CDR3aa: CASSYVEGAGGGYTF
CDR3nt: TGTGCCAGCAGTTACGTGGAGGGGGCAGGTGGTGGCTACACCTTC

v_gene: TRBV12-3/TRBV12-4
abundance: NA
j_gene: TRBJ1-2
d_gene: NA
CDR3aa: CASSPQGIYGYTF
CDR3nt: TGTGCCAGCAGTCCCCAGGGGATCTATGGCTACACCTTC

v_gene: TRBV13
abundance: NA
j_gene: TRBJ2-5
d_gene: NA
CDR3aa: CASSLVGVETQYF
CDR3nt: TGTGCCAGCAGCTTAGTAGGAGTAGAGACCCAGTACTTC

v_gene: TRBV9
abundance: NA
j_gene: TRBJ2-7
d_gene: TRBD2
CDR3aa: CASSVEADVGLAGESEQYF
CDR3nt: TGTGCCAGCAGCGTAGAGGCCGACGTCGGACTAGCGGGAGAAAGCGAGCAGTACTTC

v_gene: TRBV9
abundance: NA
j_gene: TRBJ2-7
d_gene: NA
CDR3aa: CASSVGWSSYEQYF
CDR3nt: TGTGCCAGCAGCGTAGGCTGGAGCTCCTACGAGCAGTACTTC

v_gene: TRBV29-1
abundance: NA
j_gene: TRBJ2-7
d_gene: TRBD1
CDR3aa: CSVEKGAEEQYF
CDR3nt: TGCAGCGTTGAGAAGGGGGCGGAGGAGCAGTACTTC

v_gene: TRBV7-9
abundance: few
j_gene: TRBJ2-7
d_gene: NA
CDR3aa: CASSFGGGSEQYF
CDR3nt: TGTGCCAGCAGCTTTGGAGGAGGGTCCGAGCAGTACTTC

v_gene: TRBV25-1
abundance: NA
j_gene: TRBJ1-2
d_gene: TRBD1
CDR3aa: CASIGQDFYGYTF
CDR3nt: TGTGCCAGCATTGGACAGGACTTCTATGGCTACACCTTC

v_gene: TRBV2
abundance: few
j_gene: TRBJ2-3
d_gene: TRBD2
CDR3aa: CASRRAGVTDTQYF
CDR3nt: TGTGCCAGCAGAAGAGCGGGAGTGACAGATACGCAGTATTTT

v_gene: TRBV18
abundance: NA
j_gene: TRBJ1-1
d_gene: TRBD1
CDR3aa: CASSPGTGGNTEAFF
CDR3nt: TGTGCCAGCTCACCTGGAACAGGGGGAAACACTGAAGCTTTCTTT

v_gene: TRBV7-8
abundance: NA
j_gene: TRBJ2-7
d_gene: TRBD2
CDR3aa: CASTPIAGGGAYEQYF
CDR3nt: TGTGCCAGCACCCCCATAGCGGGAGGGGGAGCCTACGAGCAGTACTTC

v_gene: TRBV4-1
abundance: NA
j_gene: TRBJ2-7
d_gene: NA
CDR3aa: CASSQEGTPPYEQYF
CDR3nt: TGCGCCAGCAGCCAAGAGGGCACACCTCCCTACGAGCAGTACTTC

v_gene: TRBV6-2/TRBV6-3
abundance: NA
j_gene: TRBJ1-1
d_gene: NA
CDR3aa: CASSYSREGGAFF
CDR3nt: TGTGCCAGCAGTTACTCGAGAGAAGGCGGGGCTTTCTTT

v_gene: TRBV19
abundance: NA
j_gene: TRBJ2-1
d_gene: TRBD1
CDR3aa: CASSTSDRVSNEQFF
CDR3nt: TGTGCCAGTAGCACCTCGGACAGGGTCTCGAATGAGCAGTTCTTC

v_gene: TRBV4-2
abundance: NA
j_gene: TRBJ1-2
d_gene: NA
CDR3aa: CASSRGAEGYTF
CDR3nt: TGTGCCAGCAGCCGCGGAGCGGAGGGCTACACCTTC

v_gene: TRBV25-1
abundance: NA
j_gene: TRBJ1-6
d_gene: TRBD1
CDR3aa: CASSVSGGGNSPLHF
CDR3nt: TGTGCCAGCAGTGTCTCAGGGGGCGGAAATTCACCCCTCCACTTT

v_gene: TRBV12-5
abundance: few
j_gene: TRBJ2-2
d_gene: NA
CDR3aa: CASGQTGTGELFF
CDR3nt: TGTGCTAGTGGTCAAACAGGGACCGGGGAGCTGTTTTTT

v_gene: TRBV28
abundance: NA
j_gene: TRBJ1-4
d_gene: NA
CDR3aa: CASSSDGYNEKLFF
CDR3nt: TGTGCCAGCAGTTCTGACGGGTATAATGAAAAACTGTTTTTT

v_gene: TRBV5-4
abundance: NA
j_gene: TRBJ1-2
d_gene: NA
CDR3aa: CASSLAARRGVNYGYTF
CDR3nt: TGTGCCAGCAGCTTGGCGGCGCGGCGGGGGGTTAACTATGGCTACACCTTC

v_gene: TRBV12-3/TRBV12-4
abundance: NA
j_gene: TRBJ2-5
d_gene: NA
CDR3aa: CASSQNRWQTQYF
CDR3nt: TGTGCCAGCAGCCAAAACAGGTGGCAGACCCAGTACTTC

v_gene: TRBV4-3
abundance: NA
j_gene: TRBJ2-5
d_gene: TRBD1
CDR3aa: CASSLGQGETQYF
CDR3nt: TGCGCCAGCAGCCTGGGACAGGGAGAGACCCAGTACTTC

v_gene: TRBV30
abundance: NA
j_gene: TRBJ1-2
d_gene: NA
CDR3aa: CAWSAGSNYGYTF
CDR3nt: TGTGCCTGGAGTGCTGGCAGTAACTATGGCTACACCTTC

v_gene: TRBV27
abundance: NA
j_gene: TRBJ2-2
d_gene: TRBD1
CDR3aa: CASRRQGANTGELFF
CDR3nt: TGTGCCAGCAGAAGACAGGGGGCCAACACCGGGGAGCTGTTTTTT

v_gene: TRBV19
abundance: NA
j_gene: TRBJ1-5
d_gene: TRBD1
CDR3aa: CASSGQVAQPQHF
CDR3nt: TGTGCCAGTAGTGGACAGGTCGCTCAGCCCCAGCATTTT

v_gene: TRBV9
abundance: once
j_gene: TRBJ1-2
d_gene: NA
CDR3aa: CASSVGSGSFYGYTF
CDR3nt: TGTGCCAGCAGCGTAGGATCAGGCTCATTTTATGGCTACACCTTC

v_gene: TRBV7-2
abundance: NA
j_gene: TRBJ1-5
d_gene: NA
CDR3aa: CASSFVRASSNQPQHF
CDR3nt: TGTGCCAGCAGCTTTGTCAGAGCGTCTAGCAATCAGCCCCAGCATTTT

v_gene: TRBV11-1
abundance: NA
j_gene: TRBJ1-4
d_gene: TRBD1
CDR3aa: CASSPRDRSNEKLFF
CDR3nt: TGTGCCAGCAGCCCACGGGACAGAAGTAATGAAAAACTGTTTTTT

v_gene: TRBV3-1/TRBV3-2
abundance: NA
j_gene: TRBJ1-1
d_gene: NA
CDR3aa: CASSPLGVPDTEAFF
CDR3nt: TGTGCCAGCAGCCCACTGGGCGTTCCAGACACTGAAGCTTTCTTT

v_gene: TRBV30
abundance: NA
j_gene: TRBJ2-3
d_gene: NA
CDR3aa: CAWSGLGADTQYF
CDR3nt: TGTGCCTGGAGTGGACTAGGGGCAGATACGCAGTATTTT

v_gene: TRBV7-2
abundance: NA
j_gene: TRBJ2-3
d_gene: TRBD2
CDR3aa: CASSPRLAGDIEDTQYF
CDR3nt: TGTGCCAGCAGTCCTAGACTAGCGGGAGACATTGAAGATACGCAGTATTTT

v_gene: TRBV9
abundance: NA
j_gene: TRBJ2-1
d_gene: NA
CDR3aa: CASSSSPPLLRMPIVEQFF
CDR3nt: TGTGCCAGCAGCTCTTCACCCCCCCTTTTGCGAATGCCTATCGTTGAGCAGTTCTTC

v_gene: TRBV7-9
abundance: NA
j_gene: TRBJ1-2
d_gene: TRBD1
CDR3aa: CASSLTGTGGDGYTF
CDR3nt: TGTGCCAGCAGCTTAACCGGGACAGGGGGCGATGGCTACACCTTC

v_gene: TRBV7-2
abundance: many
j_gene: TRBJ1-4
d_gene: TRBD1
CDR3aa: CASSPDRGTNEKLFF
CDR3nt: TGTGCCAGCAGCCCGGACAGGGGGACTAATGAAAAACTGTTTTTT

v_gene: TRBV4-3
abundance: NA
j_gene: TRBJ1-5
d_gene: NA
CDR3aa: CASSQYVGYGGSNQPQHF
CDR3nt: TGCGCCAGCAGCCAATATGTCGGATACGGGGGTAGCAATCAGCCCCAGCATTTT

v_gene: TRBV6-5
abundance: few
j_gene: TRBJ2-2
d_gene: TRBD1
CDR3aa: CASSWDRGTGELFF
CDR3nt: TGTGCCAGCAGCTGGGACAGGGGGACCGGGGAGCTGTTTTTT

v_gene: TRBV9
abundance: NA
j_gene: TRBJ2-1
d_gene: NA
CDR3aa: CASSPRTDYNEQFF
CDR3nt: TGTGCCAGCAGCCCGCGGACAGACTACAATGAGCAGTTCTTC

v_gene: TRBV19
abundance: NA
j_gene: TRBJ1-5
d_gene: NA
CDR3aa: CASSIGREDQPQHF
CDR3nt: TGTGCCAGTAGTATAGGCAGGGAAGATCAGCCCCAGCATTTT

v_gene: TRBV30
abundance: few
j_gene: TRBJ1-3
d_gene: NA
CDR3aa: CAWSVQGSGNTIYF
CDR3nt: TGTGCCTGGAGTGTACAGGGTTCTGGAAACACCATATATTTT

v_gene: TRBV30
abundance: NA
j_gene: TRBJ2-7
d_gene: TRBD2
CDR3aa: CAWSGGLAGGRQYF
CDR3nt: TGTGCCTGGAGTGGTGGACTAGCGGGGGGCCGCCAGTACTTC

v_gene: TRBV6-5
abundance: once
j_gene: TRBJ2-1
d_gene: TRBD2
CDR3aa: CASSPRGLAEQFF
CDR3nt: TGTGCCAGCAGCCCCAGGGGACTAGCGGAGCAGTTCTTC

v_gene: TRBV3-1/TRBV3-2
abundance: NA
j_gene: TRBJ1-4
d_gene: TRBD1
CDR3aa: CASSHDREATNEKLFF
CDR3nt: TGTGCCAGCAGCCATGACAGGGAGGCAACTAATGAAAAACTGTTTTTT

v_gene: TRBV4-3
abundance: NA
j_gene: TRBJ2-2
d_gene: NA
CDR3aa: CASSQVGGELFF
CDR3nt: TGCGCCAGCAGCCAAGTCGGTGGGGAGCTGTTTTTT

v_gene: TRBV7-9
abundance: NA
j_gene: TRBJ1-2
d_gene: NA
CDR3aa: CASSLGGAHGDGYTF
CDR3nt: TGTGCCAGCAGCTTAGGCGGGGCTCATGGTGATGGCTACACCTTC

v_gene: TRBV30
abundance: NA
j_gene: TRBJ1-2
d_gene: NA
CDR3aa: CASIYSPRGNYGYTF
CDR3nt: TGTGCCTCTATATACTCCCCCAGGGGAAACTATGGCTACACCTTC

v_gene: TRBV4-2
abundance: NA
j_gene: TRBJ2-3
d_gene: NA
CDR3aa: CASSQDGGGVADTQYF
CDR3nt: TGTGCCAGCAGCCAAGACGGAGGGGGCGTCGCAGATACGCAGTATTTT

v_gene: TRBV5-5
abundance: NA
j_gene: TRBJ1-5
d_gene: NA
CDR3aa: CASSRGAVDQPQHF
CDR3nt: TGTGCCAGCAGTCGGGGGGCGGTGGATCAGCCCCAGCATTTT

v_gene: TRBV7-9
abundance: NA
j_gene: TRBJ1-4
d_gene: NA
CDR3aa: CASSLYSATNEKLFF
CDR3nt: TGTGCCAGCAGCTTGTATTCCGCAACTAATGAAAAACTGTTTTTT

v_gene: TRBV5-6
abundance: NA
j_gene: TRBJ2-7
d_gene: NA
CDR3aa: CASSPRVGSYEQYF
CDR3nt: TGTGCCAGCAGCCCCAGGGTAGGATCCTACGAGCAGTACTTC

v_gene: TRBV15
abundance: NA
j_gene: TRBJ2-5
d_gene: NA
CDR3aa: CATSRDVVSQETQYF
CDR3nt: TGTGCCACCAGCAGAGATGTTGTCAGTCAAGAGACCCAGTACTTC

v_gene: TRBV11-2
abundance: NA
j_gene: TRBJ1-6
d_gene: NA
CDR3aa: CASSFLFGPFPNSPLHF
CDR3nt: TGTGCCAGCAGCTTTTTATTTGGCCCCTTTCCGAATTCACCCCTCCACTTT

v_gene: TRBV19
abundance: many
j_gene: TRBJ1-2
d_gene: TRBD1
CDR3aa: CASSMAGQGYGYTF
CDR3nt: TGTGCCAGTAGTATGGCGGGACAGGGGTATGGCTACACCTTC

v_gene: TRBV5-1
abundance: once
j_gene: TRBJ2-5
d_gene: TRBD2
CDR3aa: CASSLAGAIQETQYF
CDR3nt: TGCGCCAGCAGCTTAGCGGGGGCGATACAAGAGACCCAGTACTTC

v_gene: TRBV3-1/TRBV3-2
abundance: NA
j_gene: TRBJ1-2
d_gene: NA
CDR3aa: CASSQQASGGDYGYTF
CDR3nt: TGTGCCAGCAGCCAACAAGCATCCGGGGGTGACTATGGCTACACCTTC